The 10 T cell receptor beta chains below were found in one sample sequenced in a study of spatial heterogeneity in lung cancer. TCRdb analysed the 5' RACE reads with MiXCR anew, one entry per CDR3 protein. Of about 7,800 distinct CDR3 sequences listed, over 7.5% are singletons. Time point here: sample taken at primary tumor resection. Source: PBMCs, taken at surgery. All receptors derive from a male donor with early-stage non-small cell lung cancer.

The chain joins TRBV9 to TRBJ2-5; D is perhaps TRBD2 (6 bases). Germline CDR1 reads SGDLS; CDR2 reads YYNGEE. The V gene lost 3 bases and the J gene lost 5 bases, with 14 bases spanning the gap. This CDR3 has 14 residues. The CDR3 region has the DNA TGTGCCAGCAGCGCGGGGACTGGCCGCGAGACCCAGTACTTC. As protein: CASSAGTGRETQYF.

The gene calls are TRBV11-2 and TRBJ2-3; the match to TRBD2 covers 16 bases. The CDR3 contains 18 residues. Germline assignment: CDR1 SGHAT and CDR2 FQNNGV. Trimming at V came to 5 bases and at J to 7 bases, leaving 12 bases not matched to a gene. This chain's CDR3 is CASSIGTSGRAMRNTQYF. CDR3 sequence (DNA): TGTGCCAGCAGCATAGGGACTAGCGGGAGGGCCATGAGAAATACGCAGTATTTT.

This clonotype came up a few times. V gene TRBV2 combines with J gene TRBJ1-5, with 8 bases lining up with TRBD1. The germline gives CDR1 SNHLY, CDR2 FYNNEI. The CDR3 consists of 13 residues. After removal of 6 bases from V and 5 bases from J, the junction contained 3 bases not matched to a gene. CDR3 region: CASRGTGYQPQHF. DNA for the CDR3: TGTGCCAGCAGAGGGACAGGTTATCAGCCCCAGCATTTT.

The V gene is TRBV12-3 or TRBV12-4, the J gene TRBJ2-1, with D perhaps assigned TRBD1 or TRBD2 (5 bases each). Trimming removed 8 bases from V and 0 bases from J, with 8 bases in between. This CDR3 contains 13 residues. CDR3: CASARGSYNEQFF. The CDR3 DNA reads as TGTGCCAGCGCGAGGGGCTCCTACAATGAGCAGTTCTTC.

This clonotype occurred many times. This chain uses TRBV6-6 with TRBJ2-1, with TRBD2 identical over 14 bases. Germline-derived CDR1 and CDR2 are MNHNY and SVGAGI (reference sequence). The CDR3 covers 15 residues. After removal of 6 bases from V and 7 bases from J, the junction contained 5 bases not matched to a gene. CDR3 coding DNA: TGTGCCAGCAGCCCCGGACTAGCGGGAGGTAATGAGCAGTTCTTC. Its translation: CASSPGLAGGNEQFF.

Ten or more counts support this clonotype. The gene calls are TRBV15 and TRBJ2-1; D unclear. The germline V gene encodes CDR1 LNHNV and CDR2 YYDKDF (reference sequence). The CDR3 runs to 13 residues. Trimming left V 4 bases short and J 8 bases short, with 12 bases between. CDR3 residues: CATSNSGFDEQFF. DNA for the CDR3: TGTGCCACCAGCAATAGTGGTTTTGATGAGCAGTTCTTC.

This clonotype has a count of ten or more. This chain links TRBV5-4 with TRBJ2-4, with D unresolved. V gave up 4 bases and J gave up 8 bases, with 7 bases separating them. From germline, CDR1 is SGHNT and CDR2 YYREEE (reference sequence). The CDR3 is 11 residues long. CDR3 nucleotides: TGTGCCAGCAGCGTTCGAGACATTCAGTACTTC. It yields the protein CASSVRDIQYF.

Ten or more counts support this clonotype. The chain couples TRBV6-2 or TRBV6-3 to TRBJ1-6; 10 bases are a match to TRBD1. V lost 2 bases to trimming and J lost 7 bases; unmatched junction nucleotides: 14. Germline loops: CDR1 MNHEY, CDR2 SVGEGT. The CDR3 spans 19 residues. CDR3 sequence reads: CASSYEPETGGLWNSPLHF. The DNA for the CDR3 is TGTGCCAGCAGTTACGAGCCCGAGACAGGGGGCTTGTGGAATTCACCCCTCCACTTT.

This clonotype was counted ten times or more. The CDR3 sequence is CASRMNTEAFF. As DNA, the CDR3 is TGCGCCAGCAGAATGAACACTGAAGCTTTCTTT. This rearrangement joins TRBV5-1 to TRBJ1-1; no reliable D call. Germline V gene data show CDR1 as SGHRS and CDR2 as YFSETQ. V was trimmed by 5 bases and J by 0 bases, leaving 2 bases between them. This CDR3 comprises 11 residues.

A remark on this clonotype: It may be a read error: a sequence one base away is much more abundant. This rearrangement joins TRBV10-1 to TRBJ1-1; tentative D call: TRBD1 (6 bases). CDR3 length: 14 residues. CDR1 WNHNN and CDR2 SYGVQD come from the germline V gene (reference sequence). The CDR3 DNA reads TGCGCCAGCAGCCGGACAGCCCAGAGGACTGAAGCTCTCTTT. It translates to CASSRTAQRTEALF.